These T cell receptor beta chains were read from a single sample in a study of shared clonotypes between healthy human individuals. Sequenced by immunoSEQ multiplex PCR; TCRdb stores in-frame clones only, minus some. The sample has millions of clones, around 95% seen once. Material for sequencing was naive CD4+ T cells sorted from blood. The receptors originated from a man aged 18 to 30 in good health. CDR3s include the opening cysteine and the closing phenylalanine or tryptophan. Each record gives: J gene, D gene, V gene, clone size, CDR3 DNA, CDR3 protein. A D gene is named only where the DNA matches it firmly. Only part of the rows carry a size: once, few, many, or a class if the clone is expanded.

J gene: TRBJ2-7; D gene: NA; V gene: TRBV19; clone size: NA; CDR3 DNA: TGTGCCAGTAGTATAGCCGTGACGGTTCCCTACGAGCAGTACTTC; CDR3 protein: CASSIAVTVPYEQYF
J gene: TRBJ2-5; D gene: NA; V gene: TRBV6-5; clone size: NA; CDR3 DNA: TGTGCCAGCAGTTACGCGGGACAGATGAGTACCGAGACCCAGTACTTC; CDR3 protein: CASSYAGQMSTETQYF
J gene: TRBJ2-3; D gene: TRBD2; V gene: TRBV28; clone size: NA; CDR3 DNA: TGTGCCAGCAGTTTATGGGCTAGCGGGGATTCAGATACGCAGTATTTT; CDR3 protein: CASSLWASGDSDTQYF
J gene: TRBJ1-1; D gene: TRBD1; V gene: TRBV28; clone size: NA; CDR3 DNA: TGTGCCAGCAGTGCCGGGACAGGGGCCCTCTTT; CDR3 protein: CASSAGTGALF
J gene: TRBJ2-2; D gene: NA; V gene: TRBV10-3; clone size: NA; CDR3 DNA: TGTGCCATCAGTGAGACCGGAGGGGACACCGGGGAGCTGTTTTTT; CDR3 protein: CAISETGGDTGELFF
J gene: TRBJ2-2; D gene: NA; V gene: TRBV6-1; clone size: NA; CDR3 DNA: TGTGCCAACAGTGCTTTCAGGGGCACCGGGGAGCTGTTTTTT; CDR3 protein: CANSAFRGTGELFF
J gene: TRBJ2-1; D gene: TRBD2; V gene: TRBV29-1; clone size: NA; CDR3 DNA: TGCAGCCTTAACGTCCTAGCGGGAGCTGAGCAGTTCTTC; CDR3 protein: CSLNVLAGAEQFF
J gene: TRBJ2-5; D gene: TRBD2; V gene: TRBV6-1; clone size: NA; CDR3 DNA: TGTGCCAGCCTACGAGGGAGGGGTTTATACTTC; CDR3 protein: CASLRGRGLYF
J gene: TRBJ2-5; D gene: NA; V gene: TRBV2; clone size: NA; CDR3 DNA: TGTGCCAGCAGTGTGGTTGTTCAAGAGACCCAGTACTTC; CDR3 protein: CASSVVVQETQYF
J gene: TRBJ2-7; D gene: NA; V gene: TRBV6-5; clone size: NA; CDR3 DNA: TGTGCCAGCAGTTATGCACTCCGCTCCTACGAGCAGTACTTC; CDR3 protein: CASSYALRSYEQYF
J gene: TRBJ2-1; D gene: NA; V gene: TRBV27; clone size: NA; CDR3 DNA: TGTGCCAGCAGTTTTGAGGGACCCTACAATGAGCAGTTCTTC; CDR3 protein: CASSFEGPYNEQFF
J gene: TRBJ1-4; D gene: NA; V gene: TRBV2; clone size: NA; CDR3 DNA: TGTGCCAGCAGTGAAGATGGCAGGGATAGTGAAAAACTGTTTTTT; CDR3 protein: CASSEDGRDSEKLFF
J gene: TRBJ1-5; D gene: NA; V gene: TRBV30; clone size: NA; CDR3 DNA: TGTGCCTGGAGTGTAAGGGGGGTTTACAATCAGTCCCAGCATTTT; CDR3 protein: CAWSVRGVYNQSQHF
J gene: TRBJ2-2; D gene: NA; V gene: TRBV5-1; clone size: NA; CDR3 DNA: TGCGCCAGCAGAATGAACACCTACACCGGGGAGCTGTTTTTT; CDR3 protein: CASRMNTYTGELFF
J gene: TRBJ2-5; D gene: TRBD1; V gene: TRBV5-1; clone size: NA; CDR3 DNA: TGCGCCAGCAGCTTGGCAGGGGGTCGAGAGACCCAGTACTTC; CDR3 protein: CASSLAGGRETQYF
J gene: TRBJ2-7; D gene: NA; V gene: TRBV7-9; clone size: once; CDR3 DNA: TGTGCCAGCAGCCTACGGGCCGACAGTTCCTACGAGCAGTACTTC; CDR3 protein: CASSLRADSSYEQYF
J gene: TRBJ1-4; D gene: NA; V gene: TRBV5-4; clone size: NA; CDR3 DNA: TGTGCCAGCAGCGGAGGACCGGACAGAACTAATGAAAAACTGTTTTTT; CDR3 protein: CASSGGPDRTNEKLFF
J gene: TRBJ2-7; D gene: TRBD1; V gene: TRBV5-6; clone size: NA; CDR3 DNA: TGTGCCAGCAGTAAGAGGACAGGGAGAATCTCCTACGAGCAGTACTTC; CDR3 protein: CASSKRTGRISYEQYF
J gene: TRBJ2-7; D gene: TRBD2; V gene: TRBV5-1; clone size: NA; CDR3 DNA: TGCGCCAGCAGCACGGGACTAGCGGGAGGGGTCGCCTACGAGCAGTACTTC; CDR3 protein: CASSTGLAGGVAYEQYF
J gene: TRBJ1-4; D gene: TRBD1; V gene: TRBV28; clone size: NA; CDR3 DNA: TGTGCCAGCAGTTCAGCCGCAATCAGGGGGCCTAATGAAAAACTGTTTTTT; CDR3 protein: CASSSAAIRGPNEKLFF
J gene: TRBJ2-3; D gene: NA; V gene: TRBV19; clone size: NA; CDR3 DNA: TGTGCCAGTAGTATAGTGGCCAGCACAGATACGCAGTATTTT; CDR3 protein: CASSIVASTDTQYF
J gene: TRBJ1-4; D gene: NA; V gene: TRBV4-3; clone size: once; CDR3 DNA: TGCGCCAGCAGCCAAGATATCCGGCAGGGAGGGGAAAAACTGTTTTTT; CDR3 protein: CASSQDIRQGGEKLFF
J gene: TRBJ2-7; D gene: TRBD1; V gene: TRBV4-1; clone size: NA; CDR3 DNA: TGCGCCAGCAGCCAACCTGGACAGGGGGCGGGGGAGCAGTACTTC; CDR3 protein: CASSQPGQGAGEQYF
J gene: TRBJ2-2; D gene: TRBD2; V gene: TRBV10-3; clone size: NA; CDR3 DNA: TGTGCCATCGGCGGGGACTACATGAACACCGGGGAGCTGTTTTTT; CDR3 protein: CAIGGDYMNTGELFF
J gene: TRBJ2-5; D gene: NA; V gene: TRBV6-1; clone size: NA; CDR3 DNA: TGTGCCAGCAGTCTAGCTCCGGAGACCCAGTACTTC; CDR3 protein: CASSLAPETQYF
J gene: TRBJ2-3; D gene: NA; V gene: TRBV5-1; clone size: NA; CDR3 DNA: TGCGCCAGCAGCCCCCATCGGGTCACAGATACGCAGTATTTT; CDR3 protein: CASSPHRVTDTQYF